The 23 T cell receptor beta chains below all came from one sample that was sequenced in a study of blood T cells in healthy people across ages. Alongside a J-beta primer mix, a sample-barcoded 5' primer served in a second PCR lasting roughly 6 to 12 cycles. TCRdb re-derived calls from the 5' RACE reads in MiXCR, one entry per CDR3 protein. The data show approximately 290,000 distinct CDR3 sequences, around 29% seen once. The sample was blood. The receptors shown here come from a woman in her 70s in good health.

The sample holds a few counts of this clonotype. The J gene is TRBJ2-5, the V gene TRBV28; D uncertain. Judging by the DNA end, TRBJ2-7 fits better; the J call may be wrong. Germline lookup yields CDR1 MDHEN and CDR2 SYDVKM. This CDR3 spans 15 amino acids. CDR3 bases: TGTGCCAGCAGTTTATGGAACCCCCTCTCCTACGAGCAGTACTTC. Its translation: CASSLWNPLSYEQYF.

The rearrangement joins TRBV28 to TRBJ1-2; D unclear. The V gene lost 5 bases and the J gene lost 3 bases, with 7 bases spanning the gap. CDR3 size: 12 residues. The V gene's germline CDR1 is MDHEN and CDR2 SYDVKM. The DNA for the CDR3 is TGTGCCAGCAGTCTCCGTTACTATGGCTACACCTTC. Translated, it gives CASSLRYYGYTF.

Note on this clonotype: A read error may be the cause here, since a much bigger clone is one base away. This chain uses TRBV15 with TRBJ2-5; 9 bases line up with TRBD1. V gave up 8 bases and J gave up 7 bases; unmatched junction bases: 5. CDR3 length: 12 residues. CDR1 and CDR2 (germline): LNHNV, YYDKDF (reference sequence). The DNA for the CDR3 is TGTGCCACCTCGGACAGGGGAGGGACCCAGTACTTC. This encodes CATSDRGGTQYF.

This sequence joins TRBV21-1 and TRBJ2-5; TRBD2, the table's D call, lacks a check against the DNA. TRBV21-1 is shown as a pseudogene. The CDR3 loop spans 18 amino acids. CDR3 bases: TGTGCCAGCATCAAGCATTTTAGCGGAACCGGTCCGCAAGAGACCCAGTACTTC. Amino acid sequence: CASIKHFSGTGPQETQYF.

Only a few counts were recorded for this clonotype. The chain's CDR3 is CASSGTSGIPEIEQFF. The CDR3 DNA reads as TGTGCCAGTAGTGGGACTAGCGGGATTCCCGAAATTGAGCAGTTCTTC. The rearrangement links TRBV19 to TRBJ2-1; 13 positions match TRBD2. Germline CDR1 LNHDA, CDR2 SQIVND (reference sequence). Trimming cost V 5 bases and J 9 bases; bases outside gene matches: 10. The CDR3 runs to 16 residues.

This sequence joins TRBV15 and TRBJ2-1; 8 bases align to TRBD2. V shed 0 bases, J shed 4 bases, and the junction held 5 bases outside the gene matches. This CDR3 has 16 amino acids. Germline V gene lookup returns CDR1 LNHNV and CDR2 YYDKDF (reference sequence). CDR3 in DNA: TGTGCCACCAGCAGAGAGATAGCGGGGCTATACAATGAGCAGTTCTTC. It codes for CATSREIAGLYNEQFF.

This clonotype was found a few times. This chain joins TRBV19 and TRBJ2-3; D not resolved. Between the trimmed V and J ends, which lost 3 bases and 2 bases, there was a span of 9 bases. CDR3 length equals 14 residues. Germline values: CDR1 LNHDA, CDR2 SQIVND (reference sequence). CDR3 residues: CASSISGSTDTQYF. Written as DNA, the CDR3 is TGTGCCAGTAGTATCTCGGGTTCCACAGATACGCAGTATTTT.

This sequence joins TRBV7-9 and TRBJ1-2, with 7 positions matching TRBD1. V lost 4 bases to trimming and J lost 4 bases; unmatched junction nucleotides: 9. CDR1 is SEHNR and CDR2 is FQNEAQ in the germline V gene (reference sequence). The CDR3 has 15 amino acids. The CDR3 DNA follows: TGTGCCAGCAGCTCCGAAGGGGGCTTTGGCTATGGCTACACCTTC. Its translation is CASSSEGGFGYGYTF.

The V gene is TRBV10-3, the J gene TRBJ2-3, with 9 bases matching TRBD1. V lost 6 bases, J lost 6 bases, and 10 bases stayed unmatched. The germline V gene has CDR1 ENHRY and CDR2 SYGVKD. The CDR3 totals 15 residues. The CDR3 is CAISMGQGRGDTQYF. The CDR3 nucleotides read TGTGCCATCAGCATGGGACAGGGAAGAGGGGATACGCAGTATTTT.

This clonotype was observed a handful of times. The chain couples TRBV28 to TRBJ2-7; D gene ambiguous. Germline V CDR1 and CDR2: MDHEN, SYDVKM. The CDR3 totals 12 residues. V lost 11 bases, J lost 2 bases, and 13 bases lay in between. CDR3 sequence (DNA): TGTGCCGCCCAGGCGGCAGCCTACGAGCAGTACTTC. This translates into CAAQAAAYEQYF. Using reference TRBV28 and TRBJ2-7 for the parts outside the CDR3, the full variable domain is DVKVTQSSRYLVKRTGEKVFLECVQDMDHENMFWYRQDPGLGLRLIYFSYDVKMKEKGDIPEGYSVSREKKERFSLILESASTNQTSMYLCAAQAAAYEQYFGPGTRLTVT.

This chain connects TRBV29-1 to TRBJ1-1; 11 bases are shared with TRBD1. This CDR3 comprises 14 residues. Trimming took 6 bases from V and 4 from J; bases not matched to a gene: 7. CDR1 is SQVTM, CDR2 ANQGSEA, per germline. CDR3 sequence (DNA): TGCAGCGTACATGGACAGGGGGCGGGCACTGAAGCTTTCTTT. Translation gives CSVHGQGAGTEAFF.

The chain carries TRBV4-1 and TRBJ1-1; D call uncertain. This CDR3 is 17 amino acids long. V lost 2 bases, J lost 1 base, and 17 bases lay in between. Germline CDR1 MGHRA, CDR2 YSYEKL. CDR3 amino acids: CASSQPVYRPTNTEAFF. CDR3 DNA sequence: TGCGCCAGCAGCCAACCAGTTTATCGGCCGACGAACACTGAAGCTTTCTTT.

This clonotype has just a few counts. This CDR3 reads CASSQVVSTSGTNEQFF. The CDR3 DNA reads as TGTGCCAGCAGCCAAGTAGTCTCGACTAGCGGAACAAATGAGCAGTTCTTC. The V and J genes are TRBV4-2 and TRBJ2-1; 9 bases agree with TRBD2. The CDR3 contains 17 residues. Germline loops: CDR1 LGHNA, CDR2 YNFKEQ. J lost 7 bases, V lost 1 base, and 11 bases had no gene match.

This clonotype turned up a few times. This sequence joins TRBV7-6 and TRBJ1-5; D ambiguous. CDR3 length: 14 residues. The V gene's germline CDR1 is SGHVS and CDR2 FNYEAQ. V gave up 2 bases and J gave up 2 bases, with 7 bases separating them. The CDR3 region has the DNA TGTGCCAGCAGCTTAAGAAGGGGCAATCAGCCCCAGCATTTT. Its translation is CASSLRRGNQPQHF.

This chain uses TRBV20-1 with TRBJ1-2, with D possibly TRBD1 on 5 matching bases. V lost 6 bases and J lost 1, with 12 bases in between. The germline gives CDR1 DFQATT, CDR2 SNEGSKA (reference sequence). This CDR3 has 13 residues. In DNA form, the CDR3 reads TGCAGTGCCTCGACAGATTTTAACTATGGCTACACCTTC. Amino acids: CSASTDFNYGYTF.

J is TRBJ2-7 and V is TRBV5-1; 7 bases map to TRBD2. The V segment lost 4 bases and the J segment 3 bases; nucleotides outside the gene matches: 10. Germline CDR1 is SGHRS and CDR2 is YFSETQ. The CDR3 is 15 amino acids. CDR3 sequence (DNA): TGCGCCAGCAGCCCTCGGGGGGAGGCTCGCTACGAGCAGTACTTC. Its translation is CASSPRGEARYEQYF.

This clonotype was detected ten times or more. The rearrangement uses TRBV6-1 and TRBJ1-2, with D tentatively TRBD1 (6 bases). CDR1 is MNHNS, CDR2 SASEGT, per germline. The CDR3 covers 15 residues. V was pared by 7 bases and J by 5 bases, with 20 bases between. The CDR3 is CASTKTSDSLYGYTF. The CDR3 nucleotides are TGTGCCAGCACCAAAACCTCGGACAGTCTTTATGGCTACACCTTC.

The J gene is TRBJ2-1, the V gene TRBV7-9; TRBD2 aligns across 11 bases. V trimming: 5 bases; J trimming: 6 bases; junction bases outside the gene matches: 6. The CDR3 is 15 amino acids. Germline-derived CDR1 and CDR2 are SEHNR and FQNEAQ (reference sequence). CDR3 DNA sequence: TGTGCCAGCAGCGCCGGAACTAGCGGGAGCAATGAGCAGTTCTTC. Amino acid sequence: CASSAGTSGSNEQFF.

V gene TRBV5-1 combines with J gene TRBJ2-3, with 10 bases fitting TRBD2. In germline, CDR1 is SGHRS, CDR2 YFSETQ. There are 16 residues in the CDR3. With 0 bases clipped from V and 1 base from J, the junction kept 2 bases outside the gene matches. CDR3 DNA sequence: TGCGCCAGCAGCTTGGGGGGGACTAGCGGCACAGATACGCAGTATTTT. This encodes CASSLGGTSGTDTQYF. Together with reference TRBV5-1 and TRBJ2-3, the CDR3 gives the full variable domain: KAGVTQTPRYLIKTRGQQVTLSCSPISGHRSVSWYQQTPGQGLQFLFEYFSETQRNKGNFPGRFSGRQFSNSRSEMNVSTLELGDSALYLCASSLGGTSGTDTQYFGPGTRLTVL.

This clonotype was recorded a few times. The J gene is TRBJ2-7, the V gene TRBV6-2 or TRBV6-3; no definite D call. The CDR3 is 13 amino acids. The V gene lost 4 bases and the J gene lost 2 bases, with 9 bases spanning the gap. The germline V gene encodes CDR1 MNHEY and CDR2 SVGEGT. CDR3 sequence: CASSSRSPYEQYF. For the CDR3, the DNA is TGTGCCAGCAGTTCGAGGAGTCCCTACGAGCAGTACTTC.

The chain has TRBV20-1 and TRBJ2-5; 7 bases map to TRBD2. The J call is doubtful: the DNA matches TRBJ2-1 better. From germline, CDR1 is DFQATT and CDR2 SNEGSKA (reference sequence). The CDR3 sequence is 15 residues long. This chain's CDR3 is CSATLGAGTGDEQFF. The CDR3 DNA reads as TGCAGTGCTACCCTTGGAGCGGGAACCGGGGATGAGCAGTTCTTC.

The chain has TRBV7-2 and TRBJ2-4; 9 nucleotides line up with TRBD2. There are 18 residues in the CDR3. The ends lost 3 bases at V and 2 bases at J; junction bases unmatched: 11. Germline CDR1 and CDR2: SGHTA and FQGNSA. CDR3 DNA sequence: TGTGCCAGCAGCTTCGCGGGAGGGCCAAGGTTAACCAAAAACATTCAGTACTTC. This translates into CASSFAGGPRLTKNIQYF.

This clonotype was counted between two and nine times. The chain recombines TRBV4-2 with TRBJ1-4; D perhaps matches TRBD1 (6 bases). The CDR3 is 15 amino acids. From germline, CDR1 is LGHNA and CDR2 YNFKEQ. V lost 1 base and J 8 bases, leaving 14 bases between the germline ends. The CDR3: CASSQGLGAREKLFF. Written as DNA, the CDR3 is TGTGCCAGCAGCCAAGGGCTGGGGGCGCGGGAAAAACTGTTTTTT.